These 11 T cell receptor beta chains originate from one sample sequenced in a study of T cells in pancreatic ductal adenocarcinoma. Selected pancreatic ductal adenocarcinoma patients had undergone surgery without neoadjuvant therapy. Clones were sequenced by immunoSEQ multiplex PCR, and TCRdb holds only the in-frame ones, with some missing. The sample consists of 97,000 or so clones, nearly 95% of them appearing once. The sample consisted of PBMCs. The source is a human donor with pancreatic ductal adenocarcinoma.

This sequence joins TRBV30 and TRBJ2-1, with 8 bases matching TRBD2. V was pared by 5 bases and J by 2 bases, with 5 bases of the junction left unmatched. This CDR3 comprises 14 residues. The germline V gene encodes CDR1 GTSNPN and CDR2 SVGIG (reference sequence). CDR3 protein: CAWGSGLAYNEQFF. In DNA form, the CDR3 reads TGTGCCTGGGGATCGGGACTAGCCTACAATGAGCAGTTCTTC.

The rearrangement joins TRBV11-2 to TRBJ2-7; 14 positions agree with TRBD2. V shed 3 bases, J shed 1 base, and the junction held 5 bases outside the gene matches. CDR3 size: 17 residues. Germline V gives CDR1 SGHAT, CDR2 FQNNGV. The CDR3 DNA sequence: TGTGCCAGCAGCTTGCTCGGGACTAGCGGGAGTTCCTACGAGCAGTACTTC. Its translation: CASSLLGTSGSSYEQYF.

This clone turned up a few times. The rearrangement uses TRBV7-2 and TRBJ2-3; TRBD2 matches 7 bases. Germline trimming cut 5 bases from V and 0 bases from J; bases unmatched to any gene: 8. CDR3 size: 16 residues. Germline CDR1 reads SGHTA; CDR2 reads FQGNSA. The CDR3 sequence is CASSPTGGESTDTQYF. In DNA, the CDR3 is TGTGCCAGCAGCCCCACGGGGGGAGAGAGCACAGATACGCAGTATTTT.

This clone came up once. The chain joins TRBV25-1 to TRBJ2-7, with 11 bases aligning to TRBD1. This CDR3 has 15 residues. The V and J ends lost 3 bases and 5 bases, in that order; junction bases with no gene match: 6. Germline values: CDR1 MGHDK, CDR2 SYGVNS. DNA of the CDR3: TGTGCCAGCAGTGACGGGACAGGGGGAAAGAACGAGCAGTACTTC. Its protein is CASSDGTGGKNEQYF.

This chain joins TRBV19 and TRBJ1-1; 7 positions agree with TRBD1. The V segment lost 2 bases and the J segment 10 bases; nucleotides outside the gene matches: 10. The V gene's germline CDR1 is LNHDA and CDR2 SQIVND (reference sequence). This CDR3 region has 14 residues. For the CDR3, the DNA is TGTGCCAGTAGTATATCCCTGGAAGGGGGCCCAGCTTTCTTT. Translation: CASSISLEGGPAFF.

This chain joins TRBV4-2 and TRBJ2-5; 9 bases map to TRBD1. Germline CDR1 LGHNA, CDR2 YNFKEQ. V shed 4 bases, J shed 2 bases, and the junction held 8 bases outside the gene matches. This CDR3 has 16 residues. The CDR3 loop is CASSLEQGAGQETQYF. CDR3 nucleotides: TGTGCCAGCAGCCTAGAACAGGGGGCTGGGCAAGAGACCCAGTACTTC.

This chain connects TRBV4-2 to TRBJ2-2; D gene unclear. Germline V gene sequence: CDR1 LGHNA, CDR2 YNFKEQ. This CDR3 has 16 residues. Trimming left V 4 bases short and J 3 bases short, with 15 bases between. The CDR3 nucleotides are TGTGCCAGCAGCCCCCGCCTGGGCCGCGACACCGGGGAGCTGTTTTTT. Protein sequence: CASSPRLGRDTGELFF.

CDR3 in amino acids: CATSRDLGNQPQHF. CDR3 nucleotide sequence: TGTGCCACCAGCAGAGATCTTGGCAATCAGCCCCAGCATTTT. V gene TRBV15 combines with J gene TRBJ1-5; the D is unclear. Germline CDR1 reads LNHNV; CDR2 reads YYDKDF (reference sequence). The CDR3 covers 14 residues. V lost 0 bases, J lost 2 bases, and 5 bases lay in between.

The V gene is TRBV28, the J gene TRBJ1-5; TRBD1 matches at 8 bases. The CDR3 contains 16 residues. CDR1 MDHEN and CDR2 SYDVKM come from the germline V gene. V shed 1 base, J shed 7 bases, and the junction held 9 bases outside the gene matches. CDR3 amino acids: CASSLYLGTGRQPQHF. The CDR3 DNA reads as TGTGCCAGCAGTTTATACTTAGGGACAGGAAGACAGCCCCAGCATTTT.

V usage is TRBV7-2 and J usage is TRBJ2-3; D is possibly TRBD2 (6 bases). The CDR3 totals 15 residues. In germline, CDR1 is SGHTA, CDR2 FQGNSA. Between the trimmed V and J ends, which lost 1 base and 6 bases, there was a span of 14 bases. CDR3: CASSLVTSSVDTQYF. The DNA for the CDR3 is TGTGCCAGCAGCTTAGTGACTAGTTCTGTTGATACGCAGTATTTT.

The chain is built from TRBV6-5 and TRBJ1-2, with 11 bases that match TRBD1. CDR1 and CDR2 from the germline V gene are MNHEY and SVGAGI. The CDR3 covers 15 residues. V was clipped by 4 bases and J by 4 bases; unmatched bases: 5. As DNA, the CDR3 is TGTGCCAGCAGTTCCCGGGACAGGGGGTCCTATGGCTACACCTTC. This codes for CASSSRDRGSYGYTF.